The 3 T cell receptor beta chains below were found in one sample sequenced in a study of cytotoxic CD8 clonotypes in ibrutinib-treated CLL. Data came from immunoSEQ multiplex PCR; TCRdb stores just in-frame clones and leaves some out. The table shows about 160,000 clones, with nearly 90% occurring only once. The sample consisted of PBMCs, taken at disease progression, from a patient treated with ibrutinib. These receptors were collected from a human donor with chronic lymphocytic leukemia.

The rearrangement joins TRBV27 to TRBJ2-7, with 9 positions matching TRBD2. The CDR3 totals 15 residues. Germline-derived CDR1 and CDR2 are MNHEY and SMNVEV (reference sequence). The V segment lost 1 base and the J segment 4 bases; nucleotides outside the gene matches: 5. As DNA, the CDR3 is TGTGCCAGCAGTTTATACGGCGGGAGGGGGTACGAGCAGTACTTC. Its protein product is CASSLYGGRGYEQYF.

The gene calls are TRBV19 and TRBJ1-2; D not certain. The germline gives CDR1 LNHDA, CDR2 SQIVND (reference sequence). This CDR3 has 14 amino acids. Trimming removed 7 bases from V and 4 bases from J, with 16 bases in between. DNA of the CDR3: TGTGCCAGTACCCGAGGGCAGCAGTCCTATGGCTACACCTTC. Translated: CASTRGQQSYGYTF.

This clone was seen a handful of times. This chain links TRBV16 with TRBJ1-1; tentatively, D is TRBD1 (5 bases). Germline V lookup: CDR1 KGHSY, CDR2 FQNENV. V lost 0 bases and J lost 4, with 15 bases in between. The CDR3 runs 16 residues. The CDR3 sequence is CASSQSVGTVGTEAFF. The DNA for the CDR3 is TGTGCCAGCAGCCAATCCGTTGGGACGGTGGGCACTGAAGCTTTCTTT.